This T cell receptor beta chain derives from a study of CXCR3-negative and CXCR3-positive naive CD8 T cells. Of note for this clonotype: Its specificity is not known.

Per the germline V gene, CDR1 is LGHNA and CDR2 is YSLEER. The CDR3 runs 15 residues. 5' RACE with UMI labels generated the TRB cDNA libraries. TCRdb reprocessed the 5' RACE reads, with one entry per CDR3 protein and no DNA. The listing contains 150,000 to 170,000 distinct CDR3 sequences. Findings and limits, study-wide: Naive cells with CXCR3 showed TRB CDR3s that were more hydrophobic than those in CXCR3-negative naive cells.

J is TRBJ2-7 and V is TRBV4-3; lacking DNA, the TRBD1 call made by TCRdb goes unchecked. The sequenced sample was naive CXCR3+ CD8+ T cells from blood. Subset in this sample: CD45RO-CCR7+CD27+CD95- naive CD8+ T cells expressing CXCR3 (TNR3+). This clonotype originated in a human donor in good health. Some clones in this sample may be carry-over from other donors' samples. The CDR3: CASSQDVGRVYEQYF.